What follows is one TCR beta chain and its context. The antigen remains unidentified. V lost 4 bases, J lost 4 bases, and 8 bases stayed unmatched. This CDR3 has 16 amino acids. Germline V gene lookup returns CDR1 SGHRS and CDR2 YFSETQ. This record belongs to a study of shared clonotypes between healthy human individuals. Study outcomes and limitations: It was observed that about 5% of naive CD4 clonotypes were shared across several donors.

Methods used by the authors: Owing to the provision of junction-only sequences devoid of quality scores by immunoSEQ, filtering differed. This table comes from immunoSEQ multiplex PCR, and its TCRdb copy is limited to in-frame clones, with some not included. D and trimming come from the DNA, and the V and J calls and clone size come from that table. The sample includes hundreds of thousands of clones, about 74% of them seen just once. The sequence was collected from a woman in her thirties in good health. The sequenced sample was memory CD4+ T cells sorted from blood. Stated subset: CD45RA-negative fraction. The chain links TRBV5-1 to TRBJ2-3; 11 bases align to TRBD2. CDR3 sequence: CASSHSGRAIADTQYF. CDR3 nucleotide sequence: TGCGCCAGCAGCCATAGCGGGAGGGCCATTGCAGATACGCAGTATTTT.